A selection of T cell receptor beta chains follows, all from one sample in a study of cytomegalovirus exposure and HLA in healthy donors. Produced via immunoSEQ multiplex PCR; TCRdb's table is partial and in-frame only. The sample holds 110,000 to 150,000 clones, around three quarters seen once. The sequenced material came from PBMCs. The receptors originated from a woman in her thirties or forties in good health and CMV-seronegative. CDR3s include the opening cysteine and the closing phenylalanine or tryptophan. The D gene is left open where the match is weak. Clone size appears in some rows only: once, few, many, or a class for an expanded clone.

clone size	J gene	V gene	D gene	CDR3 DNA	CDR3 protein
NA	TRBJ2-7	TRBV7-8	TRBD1	TGTGCCAGCAGCTTAGCCTCGGGACAGGGGACCTACGAGCAGTACTTC	CASSLASGQGTYEQYF
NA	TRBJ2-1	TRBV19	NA	TGTGCCAGTAATGAGCTAGGGAGCTCCTACAATGAGCAGTTCTTC	CASNELGSSYNEQFF
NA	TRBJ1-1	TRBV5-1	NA	TGCGCCAGCAGCTTCGGCGGGGGCCCCGCTTTCTTT	CASSFGGGPAFF
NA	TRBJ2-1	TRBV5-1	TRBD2	TGCGCCAGCAGCTTGCCCGGGACTAGCGGTTACAATGAGCAGTTCTTC	CASSLPGTSGYNEQFF
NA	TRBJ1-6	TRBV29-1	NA	TGCAGCGTTGGTGACCCGGAGTCACCCCTCCACTTT	CSVGDPESPLHF
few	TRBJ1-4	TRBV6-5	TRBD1	TGTGCCAGCACAGGGGGTGGTTTTGGGGAAAAACTGTTTTTT	CASTGGGFGEKLFF
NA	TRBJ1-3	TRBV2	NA	TGTGCCAGCAGTGAACAGGGGTTAACTGGAAACACCATATATTTT	CASSEQGLTGNTIYF
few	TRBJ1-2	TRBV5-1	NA	TGCGCCAGCAGCTTGGCAGGGGATTCTACCATGGGCTACACCTTC	CASSLAGDSTMGYTF
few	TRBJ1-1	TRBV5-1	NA	TGCGCCAGCAGCTTGTGGGGGGACACTGAAGCTTTCTTT	CASSLWGDTEAFF
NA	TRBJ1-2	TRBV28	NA	TGTGCCAGCACCCTGGAGGGGCAAACCTACACCTTC	CASTLEGQTYTF
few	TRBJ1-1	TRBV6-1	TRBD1	TGTGCCAGCACTTTGACAGGGGGCCACACTGAAGCTTTCTTT	CASTLTGGHTEAFF
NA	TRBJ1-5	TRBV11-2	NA	TGTGCCAGCAGCCCCACACGGGGCAATCAGCCCCAGCATTTT	CASSPTRGNQPQHF
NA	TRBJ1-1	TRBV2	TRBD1	TGTGCCAGCAGTGCGACAGGGGAGGCTTTCTTT	CASSATGEAFF
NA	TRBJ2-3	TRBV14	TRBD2	TGTGCCAGCAGGACTAGCGGGGGAGATACGCAGTATTTT	CASRTSGGDTQYF
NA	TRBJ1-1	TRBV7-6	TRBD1	TGTGCCAGCAGCTCAGGACAGGGTTTGAGCACTGAAGCTTTCTTT	CASSSGQGLSTEAFF
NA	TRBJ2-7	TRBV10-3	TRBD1	TGTGCCATCAGTGTAGGAACAGGGGGCTACGAGCAGTACTTC	CAISVGTGGYEQYF
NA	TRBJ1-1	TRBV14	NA	TGTGCCAGCAGCCGCTATAGAGCCCTAAACACTGAAGCTTTCTTT	CASSRYRALNTEAFF
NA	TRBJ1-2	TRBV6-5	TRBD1	TGTGCCACCAACGACGCCGGGACAGCAAACTATGGCTACACCTTC	CATNDAGTANYGYTF
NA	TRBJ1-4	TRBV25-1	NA	TGTGCCAGCAGCCCCCAGGGGCCTTTTGGGGAAAAACTGTTTTTT	CASSPQGPFGEKLFF
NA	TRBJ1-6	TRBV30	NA	TGTGCCTGGAGTTTAGTTAATTCACCCCTCCACTTT	CAWSLVNSPLHF
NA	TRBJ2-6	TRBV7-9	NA	TGTGCCAGTACTCTCCCAGGGACTGGGGCCAACGTCCTGACTTTC	CASTLPGTGANVLTF
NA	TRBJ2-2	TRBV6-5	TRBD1	TGTGCCAGCAGTATGTCACAGGGGGCCTCCGGGGAGCTGTTTTTT	CASSMSQGASGELFF
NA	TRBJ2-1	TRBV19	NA	TGTGCCAGTAGTATAGCAGGGGTCTTCTACAATGAGCAGTTCTTC	CASSIAGVFYNEQFF
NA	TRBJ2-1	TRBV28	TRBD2	TGTGCCAGCAGTTTATTCCGGACTAGCAAGGATGAGCAGTTCTTC	CASSLFRTSKDEQFF
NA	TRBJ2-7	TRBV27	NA	TGTGCCAGCGGACATCATATCCCCGGCGAGCAGTACTTC	CASGHHIPGEQYF
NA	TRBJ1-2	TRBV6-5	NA	TGTGCCAGCAGCGAGGCAGGGCAGCCCTATGGCTACACCTTC	CASSEAGQPYGYTF
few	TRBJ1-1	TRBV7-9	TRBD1	TGTTCCAGCAGCCCCGACAGGGGGAACCTACTTAACACTGAAGCTTTCTTT	CSSSPDRGNLLNTEAFF
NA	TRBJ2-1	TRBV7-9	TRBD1	TGTGCCAGCAGCTCAAATTGGGGCGACAGGGCCTATGGGCAGTTCTTC	CASSSNWGDRAYGQFF
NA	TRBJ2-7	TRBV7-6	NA	TGTGCCAGCAGCCAGCCTAGCGTAGGGGGCGAGCAGTACTTC	CASSQPSVGGEQYF
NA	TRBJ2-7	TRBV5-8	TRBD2	TGTGCCAGCAGCAAGGGACTAGAACCCTACGAGCAGTACTTC	CASSKGLEPYEQYF
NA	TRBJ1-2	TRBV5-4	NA	TGTGCCAGCAGCTTTGCCAGAAACTATGGCTACACCTTC	CASSFARNYGYTF
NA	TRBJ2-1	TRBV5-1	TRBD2	TGCGCCAGCAGCTTGGTTATGAGCGGGGTATACAATGAGCAGTTCTTC	CASSLVMSGVYNEQFF
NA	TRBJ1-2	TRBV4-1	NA	TGCGCCAGCAGCCTCCAAGTGACAGATGCTAACTATGGCTACACCTTC	CASSLQVTDANYGYTF
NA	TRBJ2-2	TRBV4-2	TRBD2	TGTGCCAGCAGCCAAGATGGGGGACTAGCGGGAGCGGACACCGGGGAGCTGTTTTTT	CASSQDGGLAGADTGELFF
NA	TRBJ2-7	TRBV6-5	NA	TGTGCCAGCAGCTCCTCAGGGGCCCTCTACGAGCAGTACTTC	CASSSSGALYEQYF
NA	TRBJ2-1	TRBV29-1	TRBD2	TGCAGCGTTGATTCTCCAGCGGGGGTCTACAATGAGCAGTTCTTC	CSVDSPAGVYNEQFF
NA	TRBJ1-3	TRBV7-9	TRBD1	TGTGCCAGCAGCTCGCTCCTACAGGGGAGTATTTATTCTGGAAACACCATATATTTT	CASSSLLQGSIYSGNTIYF
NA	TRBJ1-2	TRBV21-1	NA	TGTGCCAGCACCCCTTCGGGTCTCCTGGCGGGAGGCTACACCTTC	CASTPSGLLAGGYTF
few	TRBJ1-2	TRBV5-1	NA	TGCGCCAGCAGCTTCTTACAGGCTAACTATGGCTACACCTTC	CASSFLQANYGYTF